This TCR beta chain was captured in a study of T cells in Graves' hyperthyroidism and ophthalmopathy. The study's findings and limits: Ophthalmopathy was separated from stable hyperthyroidism by a 13 V-J model.

TCR beta CDR3 sequences were amplified from RNA transcripts. Primed by the HTBI set, a first-round RT-PCR was run on the TCR CDR3. TCRdb re-called the multiplex PCR reads with MiXCR, one entry per CDR3 protein. The data show nearly 750,000 distinct CDR3 sequences, over 35% seen once. Germline V gene data show CDR1 as MNHEY and CDR2 as SVGAGI. The length of the CDR3 is 17 residues. To note about this clonotype: The antigen is unknown. A junction end diverges from the germline sequence, so it may reflect a read error.

The study excluded patients with uncontrolled infection, other autoimmune disease, pregnancy or lactation. The sequence was obtained from a middle-aged woman with Graves' hyperthyroidism. The chain carries TRBV6-5 and TRBJ1-6; D gene ambiguous. The specimen sequenced was blood. Here the CDR3 DNA reads TGTGCCAGCAGTTACTGGGCAGGCGCTACACATAATTCACCCCTCCGCTTT. This encodes CASSYWAGATHNSPLRF.